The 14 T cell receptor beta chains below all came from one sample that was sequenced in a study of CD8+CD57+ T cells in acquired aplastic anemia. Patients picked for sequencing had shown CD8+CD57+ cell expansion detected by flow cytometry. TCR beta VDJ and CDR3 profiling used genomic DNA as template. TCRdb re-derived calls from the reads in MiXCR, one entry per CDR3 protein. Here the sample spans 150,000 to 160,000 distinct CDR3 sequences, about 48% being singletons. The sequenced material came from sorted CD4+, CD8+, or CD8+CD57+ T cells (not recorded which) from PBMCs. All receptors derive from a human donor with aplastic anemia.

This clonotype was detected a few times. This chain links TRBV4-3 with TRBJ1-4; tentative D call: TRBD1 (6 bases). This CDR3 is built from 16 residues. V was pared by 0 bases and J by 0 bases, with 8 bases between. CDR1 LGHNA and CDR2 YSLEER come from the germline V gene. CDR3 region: CASSQEGTTTNEKLFF. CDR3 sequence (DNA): TGCGCCAGCAGCCAAGAGGGGACAACAACTAATGAAAAACTGTTTTTT.

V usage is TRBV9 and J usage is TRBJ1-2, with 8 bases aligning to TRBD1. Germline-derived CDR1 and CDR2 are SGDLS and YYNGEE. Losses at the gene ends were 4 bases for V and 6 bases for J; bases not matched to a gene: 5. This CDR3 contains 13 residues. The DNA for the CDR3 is TGTGCCAGCAGCAAGACAGGGGATGATGGCTACACCTTC. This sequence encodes CASSKTGDDGYTF.

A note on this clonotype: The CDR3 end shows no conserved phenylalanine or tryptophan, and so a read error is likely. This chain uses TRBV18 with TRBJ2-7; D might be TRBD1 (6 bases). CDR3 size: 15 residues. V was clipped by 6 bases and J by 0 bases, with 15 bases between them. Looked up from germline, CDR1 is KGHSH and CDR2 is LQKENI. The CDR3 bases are TGTGCCAGCTCGCTCGGGGACATCTCCTCCTACGAGCAGTACTCC. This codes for CASSLGDISSYEQYS.

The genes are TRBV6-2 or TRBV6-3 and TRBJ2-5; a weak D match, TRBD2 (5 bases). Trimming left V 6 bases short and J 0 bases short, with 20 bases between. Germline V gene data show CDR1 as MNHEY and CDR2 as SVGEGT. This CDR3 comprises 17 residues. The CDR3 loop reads CASRLPRRRSHQETQYF. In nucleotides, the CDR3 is TGTGCCAGCAGGCTCCCCCGCAGGAGGTCCCACCAAGAGACCCAGTACTTC.

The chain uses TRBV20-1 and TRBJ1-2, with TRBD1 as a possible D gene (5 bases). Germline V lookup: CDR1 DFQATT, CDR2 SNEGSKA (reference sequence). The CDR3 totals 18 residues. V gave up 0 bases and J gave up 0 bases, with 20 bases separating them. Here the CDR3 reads CSARDSPGGEGPNYGYTF. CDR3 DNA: TGCAGTGCTAGAGACTCCCCTGGGGGTGAGGGCCCTAACTATGGCTACACCTTC.

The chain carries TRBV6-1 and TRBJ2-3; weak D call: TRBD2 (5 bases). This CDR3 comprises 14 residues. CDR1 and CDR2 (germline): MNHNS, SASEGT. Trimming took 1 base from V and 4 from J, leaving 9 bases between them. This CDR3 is CASSEGPAADTQYF. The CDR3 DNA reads TGTGCCAGCAGTGAAGGTCCAGCGGCAGATACGCAGTATTTT.

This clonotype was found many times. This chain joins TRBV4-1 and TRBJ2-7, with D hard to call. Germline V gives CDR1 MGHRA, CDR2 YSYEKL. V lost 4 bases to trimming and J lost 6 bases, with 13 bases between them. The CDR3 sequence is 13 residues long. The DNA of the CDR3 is TGCGCCAGCAGCCCCCCTTTTTCCGGCGAGCAGTACTTC. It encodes CASSPPFSGEQYF.

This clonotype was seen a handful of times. CDR3 sequence (DNA): TGTGCCAGCAGCTTAGATCCGGGGGGGAATTCACCCCTCCACTTT. This sequence encodes CASSLDPGGNSPLHF. The chain uses TRBV11-2 and TRBJ1-6; perhaps TRBD1 as D (5 bases). CDR3 length: 15 amino acids. Germline V CDR1 and CDR2: SGHAT, FQNNGV. V was cut by 0 bases and J by 7 bases, with 10 bases left in between.

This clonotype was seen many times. For the CDR3, the DNA is TGCGCCAGCAGCCATAGTGAAAAACTGTTTTTT. Translating gives CASSHSEKLFF. The gene calls are TRBV4-3 and TRBJ1-4; D is unresolved. The CDR3 contains 11 residues. V was pared by 3 bases and J by 7 bases, with 3 bases between. CDR1 is LGHNA and CDR2 is YSLEER in the germline V gene.

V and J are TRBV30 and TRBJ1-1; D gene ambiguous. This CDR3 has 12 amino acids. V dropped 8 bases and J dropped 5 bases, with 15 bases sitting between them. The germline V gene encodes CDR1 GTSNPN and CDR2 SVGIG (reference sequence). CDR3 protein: CARPPGETEAFF. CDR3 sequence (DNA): TGTGCCCGTCCACCGGGTGAAACTGAAGCTTTCTTT.

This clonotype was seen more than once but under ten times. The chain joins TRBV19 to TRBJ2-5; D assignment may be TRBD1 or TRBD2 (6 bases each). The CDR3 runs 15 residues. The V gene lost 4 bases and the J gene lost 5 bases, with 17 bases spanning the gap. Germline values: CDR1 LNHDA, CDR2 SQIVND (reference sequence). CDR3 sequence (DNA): TGTGCCAGTAGTACAGGGGCAGAAGGAGGGGAGACCCAGTACTTC. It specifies CASSTGAEGGETQYF.

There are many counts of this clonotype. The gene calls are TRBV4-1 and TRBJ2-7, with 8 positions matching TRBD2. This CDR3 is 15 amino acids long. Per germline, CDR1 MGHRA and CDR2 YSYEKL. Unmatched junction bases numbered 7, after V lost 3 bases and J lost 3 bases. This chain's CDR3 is CASSQDPGLGYEQYF. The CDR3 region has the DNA TGCGCCAGCAGCCAGGACCCGGGACTAGGCTACGAGCAGTACTTC.

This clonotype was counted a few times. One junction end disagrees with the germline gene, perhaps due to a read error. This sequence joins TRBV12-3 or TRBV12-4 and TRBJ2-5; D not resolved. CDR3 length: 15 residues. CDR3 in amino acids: CASSAFVDEQETRYF. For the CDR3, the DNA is TGTGCCAGCAGTGCGTTTGTTGACGAACAAGAGACCCGGTACTTC.

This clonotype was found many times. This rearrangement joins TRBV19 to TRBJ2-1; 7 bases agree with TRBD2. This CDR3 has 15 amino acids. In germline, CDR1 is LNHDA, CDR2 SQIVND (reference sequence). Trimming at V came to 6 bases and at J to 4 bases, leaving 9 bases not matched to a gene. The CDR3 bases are TGTGCCAGTAGCCACGGACTAGAGCCTTACAATGAGCAGTTCTTC. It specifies CASSHGLEPYNEQFF.